There are a few counts of the clone carrying this T cell receptor beta chain. Its antigen is not known. These data are taken from a study of cytomegalovirus exposure and HLA in healthy donors. Study-level findings and limits: Most of the TCR beta V segments (in an earlier analysis) were productive either about 87% or about 30% of the time.

A multiplex PCR was run with 60 Vbeta primers and 13 Jbeta primers. The assay was immunoSEQ multiplex PCR, and TCRdb's table has in-frame clones only and misses some. This sample has a few hundred thousand clones, with around 82% found just once. The CDR3 has 14 residues. Per the germline V gene, CDR1 is SNHLY and CDR2 is FYNNEI. Trimming cost V 4 bases and J 5 bases, with 12 bases left between them. The chain links TRBV2 to TRBJ2-1; D gene ambiguous. What was sequenced was PBMCs. This TCR was sampled from a woman in her 30s in good health and CMV-seronegative. CDR3 protein: CASSALTSDNEQFF. Written as DNA, the CDR3 is TGTGCCAGCAGTGCTCTAACCAGCGACAATGAGCAGTTCTTC. The full variable domain, in which reference TRBV2 and TRBJ2-1 provide the parts outside the CDR3, is EPEVTQTPSHQVTQMGQEVILRCVPISNHLYFYWYRQILGQKVEFLVSFYNNEISEKSEIFDDQFSVERPDGSNFTLKIRSTKLEDSAMYFCASSALTSDNEQFFGPGTRLTVL.